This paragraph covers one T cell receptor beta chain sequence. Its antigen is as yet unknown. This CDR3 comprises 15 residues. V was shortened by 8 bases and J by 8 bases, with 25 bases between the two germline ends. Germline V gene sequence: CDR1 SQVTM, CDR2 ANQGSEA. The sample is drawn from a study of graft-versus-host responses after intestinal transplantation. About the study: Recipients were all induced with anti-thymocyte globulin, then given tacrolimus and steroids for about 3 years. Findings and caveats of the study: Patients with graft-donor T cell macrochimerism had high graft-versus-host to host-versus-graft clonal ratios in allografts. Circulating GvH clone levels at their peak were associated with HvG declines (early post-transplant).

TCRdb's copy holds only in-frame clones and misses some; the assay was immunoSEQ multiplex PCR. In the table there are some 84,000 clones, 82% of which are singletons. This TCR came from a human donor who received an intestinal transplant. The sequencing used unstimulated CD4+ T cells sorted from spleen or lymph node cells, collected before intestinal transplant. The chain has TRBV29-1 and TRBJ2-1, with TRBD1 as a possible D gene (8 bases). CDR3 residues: CSSSGGRTGSYEQFF. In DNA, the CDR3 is TGCAGCTCGTCGGGGGGACGGACAGGGTCCTATGAGCAGTTCTTC.